These 5 T cell receptor beta chains share one sample of origin, sequenced in a study of blood T cell repertoires in COVID-19. Sequencing used immunoSEQ multiplex PCR; TCRdb keeps in-frame clones, though not all of them. In the table there are nearly 95,000 clones, around 86% of which are singletons. Sequenced material: peripheral blood. The receptors originated from a woman older than 75 with acute or convalescent COVID-19.

The rearrangement uses TRBV7-9 and TRBJ2-5; TRBD1 might be the D (6 bases). Germline CDR1 is SEHNR and CDR2 is FQNEAQ (reference sequence). CDR3 length equals 15 residues. V lost 1 base and J lost 5, with 14 bases in between. CDR3 region: CASSLGQGLGETQYF. The CDR3 region has the DNA TGTGCCAGCAGCTTAGGCCAGGGGTTAGGGGAGACCCAGTACTTC.

This chain joins TRBV20-1 and TRBJ2-1; 10 bases line up with TRBD1. With V trimmed by 3 bases and J by 7 bases, 3 bases remained unmatched. Germline V gene sequence: CDR1 DFQATT, CDR2 SNEGSKA (reference sequence). The CDR3 consists of 13 residues. CDR3 nucleotides: TGCAGTGCTAGTAGGACAGGGGGAAATGAGCAGTTCTTC. It translates to CSASRTGGNEQFF.

The chain links TRBV19 to TRBJ1-1; 9 nucleotides agree with TRBD1. This CDR3 spans 16 amino acids. Germline V gives CDR1 LNHDA, CDR2 SQIVND (reference sequence). J was trimmed by 2 bases and V by 3 bases; bases with no gene match: 7. The CDR3 nucleotides are TGTGCCAGTAGTATCAAGGGACAGGGTTATAACACTGAAGCTTTCTTT. It encodes CASSIKGQGYNTEAFF.

The gene calls are TRBV19 and TRBJ1-2, with TRBD1 matching over 8 bases. Germline V gene lookup returns CDR1 LNHDA and CDR2 SQIVND (reference sequence). The CDR3 covers 13 residues. V gave up 3 bases and J gave up 7 bases; unmatched junction bases: 4. The CDR3: CASSMDRVRGYTF. The CDR3 DNA sequence: TGTGCCAGTAGTATGGACAGGGTTCGTGGCTACACCTTC.

The chain uses TRBV6-2 or TRBV6-3 and TRBJ2-2; 7 bases align to TRBD1. Germline V gene data show CDR1 as MNHEY and CDR2 as SVGEGT. V shed 4 bases and J 6 bases; nucleotides not matched to a gene: 8. The CDR3 consists of 15 residues. CDR3: CASSSARGQAGELFF. The CDR3 nucleotides read TGTGCCAGCAGTTCAGCGAGGGGGCAAGCCGGGGAGCTGTTTTTT.